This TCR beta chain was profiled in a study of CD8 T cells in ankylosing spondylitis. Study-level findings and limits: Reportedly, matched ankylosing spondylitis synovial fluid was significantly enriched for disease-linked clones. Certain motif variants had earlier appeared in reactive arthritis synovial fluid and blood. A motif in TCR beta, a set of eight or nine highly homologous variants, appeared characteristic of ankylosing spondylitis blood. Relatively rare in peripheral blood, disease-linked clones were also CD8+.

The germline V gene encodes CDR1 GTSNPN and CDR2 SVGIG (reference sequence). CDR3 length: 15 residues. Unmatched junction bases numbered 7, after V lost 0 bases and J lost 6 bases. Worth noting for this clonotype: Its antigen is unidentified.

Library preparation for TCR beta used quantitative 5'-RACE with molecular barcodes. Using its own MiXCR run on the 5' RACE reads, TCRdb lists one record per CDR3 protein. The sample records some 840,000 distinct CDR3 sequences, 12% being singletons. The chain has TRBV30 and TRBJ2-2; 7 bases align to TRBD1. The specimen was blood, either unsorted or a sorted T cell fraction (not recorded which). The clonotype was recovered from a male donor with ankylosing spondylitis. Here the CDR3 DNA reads TGTGCCTGGAGTGTAGGGACAGCAGGTCCCGGGGAGCTGTTTTTT. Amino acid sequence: CAWSVGTAGPGELFF.